This T cell receptor beta chain appears in the sequencing data of a study of T-cell reconstitution after alpha-beta-depleted transplantation in children. General study points: When one year had passed after transplant, most T-cell counts and diversity came from newly produced T cells. Where some patients showed high TCRbeta diversity at day 60, it came from recipient T cells and thymic progenitors that had survived. In patients about two months after transplant, alpha-beta T cells reportedly arose from several hundred expanded graft clones.

A TCRbeta library incorporating unique molecular identifiers was prepared. TCRdb itself ran the PCR reads through MiXCR, one entry per CDR3 protein. Seen here are about a million distinct CDR3 sequences, 25% to 35% observed once, and the top ten hold 28%. This CDR3 spans 16 amino acids. V was shortened by 1 base and J by 2 bases, with 13 bases between the two germline ends. The germline V gene has CDR1 SGHTA and CDR2 FQGNSA. As regards this clonotype: Its target is unknown.

The material was PBMCs, mostly from graft donor cells, obtained 360 days after TCRalphabeta/CD19-depleted stem cell transplant. This sequence originates from a boy younger than two who had a stem cell transplant for SCID, so the T cells may come from the graft donor. V and J are TRBV7-2 and TRBJ2-3, with D perhaps being TRBD1 or TRBD2 (5 bases each). The CDR3: CASSLVGGGYTDTQYF. The CDR3 DNA is TGTGCCAGCAGCTTAGTAGGTGGGGGATACACAGATACGCAGTATTTT.